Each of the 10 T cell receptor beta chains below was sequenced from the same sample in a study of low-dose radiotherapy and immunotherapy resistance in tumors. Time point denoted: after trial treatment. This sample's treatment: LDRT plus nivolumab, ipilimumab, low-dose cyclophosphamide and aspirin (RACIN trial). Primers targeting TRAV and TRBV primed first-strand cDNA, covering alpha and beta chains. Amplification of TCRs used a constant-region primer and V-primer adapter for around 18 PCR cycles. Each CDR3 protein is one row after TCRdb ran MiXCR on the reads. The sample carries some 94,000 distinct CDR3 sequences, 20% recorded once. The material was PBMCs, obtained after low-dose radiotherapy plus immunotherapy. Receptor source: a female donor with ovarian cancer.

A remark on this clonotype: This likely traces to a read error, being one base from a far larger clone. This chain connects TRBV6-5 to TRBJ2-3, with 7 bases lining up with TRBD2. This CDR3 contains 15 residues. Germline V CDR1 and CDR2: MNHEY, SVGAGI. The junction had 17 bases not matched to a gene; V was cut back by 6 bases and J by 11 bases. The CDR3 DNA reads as TGTGCCAGCAGGGTGGACGGGACTACCTATCATAAGCAGTATTTT. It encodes CASRVDGTTYHKQYF.

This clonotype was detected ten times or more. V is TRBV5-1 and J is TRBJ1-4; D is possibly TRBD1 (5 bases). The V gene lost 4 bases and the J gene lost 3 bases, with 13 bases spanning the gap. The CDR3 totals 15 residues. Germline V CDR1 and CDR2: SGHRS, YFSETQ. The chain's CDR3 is CASSEGSRANEKLFF. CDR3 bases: TGCGCCAGCAGCGAGGGGAGTCGGGCTAATGAAAAACTGTTTTTT.

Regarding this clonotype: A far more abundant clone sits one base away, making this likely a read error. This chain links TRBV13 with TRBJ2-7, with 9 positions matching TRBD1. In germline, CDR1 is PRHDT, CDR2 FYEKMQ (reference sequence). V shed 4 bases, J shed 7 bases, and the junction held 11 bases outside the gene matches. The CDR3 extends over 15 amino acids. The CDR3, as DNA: TGTGCCAGCAGCTCGCCGGGACAGGGCCCTAATGAGCAGTACTTC. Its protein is CASSSPGQGPNEQYF.

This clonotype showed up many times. CDR3 sequence (DNA): TGTGCCATCAGTGAGGGAACCAGCGGCAACTACAATGAGCAGTTCTTC. This gives the protein CAISEGTSGNYNEQFF. The chain joins TRBV10-3 to TRBJ2-1; a possible D gene is TRBD2 (5 bases). V was clipped by 2 bases and J by 3 bases, with 14 bases between them. Germline V gives CDR1 ENHRY, CDR2 SYGVKD. This CDR3 has 16 amino acids.

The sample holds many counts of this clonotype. The CDR3 bases are TGTGCCAGCAGTCTTAATAGCGTATCCTACGAGCAGTACTTC. Translating gives CASSLNSVSYEQYF. V gene TRBV2 combines with J gene TRBJ2-7; a possible D gene is TRBD2 (5 bases). The germline CDR1 and CDR2 sequences are SNHLY and FYNNEI. This CDR3 has 14 residues. V dropped 5 bases and J dropped 1 base, with 12 bases sitting between them.

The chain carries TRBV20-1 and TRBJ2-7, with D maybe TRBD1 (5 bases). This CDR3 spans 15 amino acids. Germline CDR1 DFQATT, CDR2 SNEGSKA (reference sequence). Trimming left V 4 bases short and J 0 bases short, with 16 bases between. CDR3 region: CSANPAGRSSYEQYF. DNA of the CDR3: TGCAGTGCTAACCCCGCAGGGCGTTCCTCCTACGAGCAGTACTTC.

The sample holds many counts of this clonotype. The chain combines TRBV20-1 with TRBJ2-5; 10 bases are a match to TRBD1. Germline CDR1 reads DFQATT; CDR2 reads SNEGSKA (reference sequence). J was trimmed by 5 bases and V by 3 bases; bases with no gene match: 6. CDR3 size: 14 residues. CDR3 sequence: CSARRQGAMETQYF. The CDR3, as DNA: TGCAGTGCTAGGAGACAGGGGGCCATGGAGACCCAGTACTTC.

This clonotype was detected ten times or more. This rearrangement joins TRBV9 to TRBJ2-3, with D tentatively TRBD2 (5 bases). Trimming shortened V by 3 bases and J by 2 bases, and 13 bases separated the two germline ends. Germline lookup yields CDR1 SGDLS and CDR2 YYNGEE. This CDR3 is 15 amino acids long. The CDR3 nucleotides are TGTGCCAGCAGCGATCGAGCGGCCTCCACAGATACGCAGTATTTT. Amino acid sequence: CASSDRAASTDTQYF.

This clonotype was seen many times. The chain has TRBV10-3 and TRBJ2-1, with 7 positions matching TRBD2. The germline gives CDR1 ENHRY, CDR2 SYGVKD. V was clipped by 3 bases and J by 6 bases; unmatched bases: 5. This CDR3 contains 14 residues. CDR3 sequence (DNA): TGTGCCATCAGTGAAGGAGGGAGGGCCAATGAGCAGTTCTTC. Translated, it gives CAISEGGRANEQFF.

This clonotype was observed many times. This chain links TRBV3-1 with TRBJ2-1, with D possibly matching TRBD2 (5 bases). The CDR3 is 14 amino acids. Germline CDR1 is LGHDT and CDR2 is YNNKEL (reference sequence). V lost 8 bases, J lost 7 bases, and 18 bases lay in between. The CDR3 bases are TGTGCCAGCGGGCGCCTGACCCGGGGAAATGAGCAGTTCTTC. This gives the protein CASGRLTRGNEQFF.